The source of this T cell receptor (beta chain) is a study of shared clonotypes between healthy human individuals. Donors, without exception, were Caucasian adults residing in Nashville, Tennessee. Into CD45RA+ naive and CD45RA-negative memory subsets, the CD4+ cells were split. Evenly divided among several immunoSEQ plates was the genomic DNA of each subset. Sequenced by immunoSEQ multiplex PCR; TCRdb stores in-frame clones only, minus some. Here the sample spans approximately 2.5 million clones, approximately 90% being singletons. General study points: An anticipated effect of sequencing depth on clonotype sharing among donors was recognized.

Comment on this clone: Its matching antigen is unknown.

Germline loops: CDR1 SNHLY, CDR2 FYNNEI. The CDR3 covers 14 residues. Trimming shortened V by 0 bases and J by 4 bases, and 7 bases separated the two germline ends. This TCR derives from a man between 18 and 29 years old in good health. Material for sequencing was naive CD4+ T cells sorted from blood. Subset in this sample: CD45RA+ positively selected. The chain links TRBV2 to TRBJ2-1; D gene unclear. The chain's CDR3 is CASSEALGYNEQFF. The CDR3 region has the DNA TGTGCCAGCAGTGAAGCGCTCGGGTACAATGAGCAGTTCTTC.